One sample yielded the 21 T cell receptor beta chains listed below, sequenced in a study of cytomegalovirus exposure and HLA in healthy donors. It was with 60 Vbeta and 13 Jbeta primers that the PCR ran. This table comes from immunoSEQ multiplex PCR, and its TCRdb copy is limited to in-frame clones, with some not included. The table records under 200,000 clones, roughly 80% of them present only once. Material for sequencing was PBMCs. Receptors originate from a young woman in good health and CMV-seropositive.

The genes are TRBV13 and TRBJ1-1, with TRBD1 identical over 10 bases. The V segment lost 5 bases and the J segment 3 bases; nucleotides outside the gene matches: 9. CDR3 size: 16 residues. Germline V CDR1 and CDR2: PRHDT, FYEKMQ (reference sequence). CDR3 DNA sequence: TGTGCCAGCAGCCCACAGGCGGGACAGGGGTACACTGAAGCTTTCTTT. This gives the protein CASSPQAGQGYTEAFF.

This clone has a single count. The chain links TRBV28 to TRBJ1-4; D not certain. Germline CDR1 MDHEN, CDR2 SYDVKM. The ends were cut back, 9 bases at V and 5 bases at J, with 25 bases in the middle. This CDR3 comprises 17 residues. The CDR3 region is CASSTPGLSWVNEKLFF. In DNA, the CDR3 is TGTGCCAGTTCCACGCCGGGTCTCAGTTGGGTAAATGAAAAACTGTTTTTT. The full variable domain, completed using reference TRBV28 and TRBJ1-4, is DVKVTQSSRYLVKRTGEKVFLECVQDMDHENMFWYRQDPGLGLRLIYFSYDVKMKEKGDIPEGYSVSREKKERFSLILESASTNQTSMYLCASSTPGLSWVNEKLFFGSGTQLSVL.

The J gene is TRBJ2-7, the V gene TRBV10-3; 9 bases match TRBD1. The CDR3 length is 13 residues. Looked up from germline, CDR1 is ENHRY and CDR2 is SYGVKD. V lost 4 bases and J lost 4; bases outside the gene matches: 2. The CDR3 DNA follows: TGTGCCATCAGTGGACAGGGGGGGTACGAGCAGTACTTC. This encodes CAISGQGGYEQYF.

V and J are TRBV5-6 and TRBJ1-6; D not resolved. The CDR3 is 15 residues long. In germline, CDR1 is SGHDT, CDR2 YYEEEE. Trimming took 1 base from V and 0 from J, leaving 5 bases between them. CDR3 loop: CASSLYSSYNSPLHF. The CDR3 DNA reads TGTGCCAGCAGCTTGTACAGCTCCTATAATTCACCCCTCCACTTT.

V is TRBV5-1 and J is TRBJ1-2; 9 bases align to TRBD1. Germline CDR1 reads SGHRS; CDR2 reads YFSETQ. The CDR3 has 18 residues. With 0 bases clipped from V and 4 bases from J, the junction kept 13 bases outside the gene matches. DNA of the CDR3: TGCGCCAGCAGCTTGGTTGTACCGGGACAGGGCGATTTCTATGGCTACACCTTC. Translating it yields CASSLVVPGQGDFYGYTF.

The CDR3 coding sequence is TGTGCCAGCAGCTTGGCCCGGCGGGGTCCCCAGTTCTTC. Translated: CASSLARRGPQFF. The V gene is TRBV5-8, the J gene TRBJ2-1, with D maybe TRBD2 (6 bases). Germline loops: CDR1 SGHTS, CDR2 YDEGEE. The CDR3 is 13 amino acids. Deletions cut 0 bases from V and 13 bases from J, with 14 bases between.

The rearrangement links TRBV30 to TRBJ1-2; possibly TRBD1 for D (5 bases). CDR1 GTSNPN and CDR2 SVGIG come from the germline V gene (reference sequence). The CDR3 length is 14 residues. Trimming stripped 0 bases from V and 5 bases from J, with 13 bases between. This chain's CDR3 is CAWSVPGRIYGYTF. DNA for the CDR3: TGTGCCTGGAGTGTACCAGGGAGGATTTATGGCTACACCTTC.

The chain joins TRBV19 to TRBJ1-1; D is ambiguous. Germline CDR1 LNHDA, CDR2 SQIVND (reference sequence). This CDR3 has 13 amino acids. V lost 0 bases, J lost 10 bases, and 12 bases lay in between. The CDR3 coding sequence is TGTGCCAGTAGTATAGACCCCACTGCAAGAGCTTTCTTT. Its translation is CASSIDPTARAFF.

The chain combines TRBV19 with TRBJ1-1; D possibly corresponds to TRBD1 (5 bases). This CDR3 contains 13 residues. The V gene's germline CDR1 is LNHDA and CDR2 SQIVND (reference sequence). V was cut by 6 bases and J by 3 bases, with 11 bases left in between. The CDR3 bases are TGTGCCAGTAGCCTTAACAGGTACACTGAAGCTTTCTTT. It specifies CASSLNRYTEAFF.

V gene TRBV30 combines with J gene TRBJ2-5; TRBD2 aligns across 10 bases. CDR1 and CDR2 (germline): GTSNPN, SVGIG (reference sequence). The CDR3 loop spans 17 amino acids. The V segment lost 4 bases and the J segment 5 bases; nucleotides outside the gene matches: 16. CDR3 in amino acids: CAWNSPGQRGGRETQYF. The CDR3 bases are TGTGCCTGGAATAGCCCCGGTCAGCGGGGGGGCCGTGAGACCCAGTACTTC.

The CDR3 nucleotides are TGTGCCAGCTCACCCCGACAGGGGGTGAATTCACCCCTCCACTTT. Translating gives CASSPRQGVNSPLHF. The rearrangement links TRBV18 to TRBJ1-6, with 9 bases lining up with TRBD1. V shed 3 bases, J shed 7 bases, and the junction held 4 bases outside the gene matches. Looked up from germline, CDR1 is KGHSH and CDR2 is LQKENI. CDR3 length equals 15 residues.

The V call is TRBV11-3, the J call TRBJ2-5, with D maybe TRBD2 (6 bases). The CDR3 loop spans 15 amino acids. Trimming pared 0 bases from V and 3 bases from J, leaving 11 bases between. Per germline, CDR1 SGHNT and CDR2 YENEEA. The CDR3 DNA sequence: TGTGCCAGCAGCTTAGATTCCGGGACTGAAGAGACCCAGTACTTC. Its protein product is CASSLDSGTEETQYF.

This chain connects TRBV6-4 to TRBJ2-4; TRBD1 matches at 8 bases. CDR1 MRHNA and CDR2 SNTAGT come from the germline V gene. The CDR3 totals 14 residues. With 6 bases clipped from V and 7 bases from J, the junction kept 8 bases outside the gene matches. CDR3 loop: CASSPDREPNIQYF. For the CDR3, the DNA is TGTGCCAGCAGCCCGGACAGGGAACCTAACATTCAGTACTTC.

CDR3 DNA sequence: TGTGCCAGCAAGGAGGGGAACACCGGGGAGCTGTTTTTT. It specifies CASKEGNTGELFF. The rearrangement joins TRBV27 to TRBJ2-2; D might be TRBD2 (6 bases). The CDR3 runs to 13 residues. V was cut by 7 bases and J by 1 base, with 7 bases left in between. Germline-derived CDR1 and CDR2 are MNHEY and SMNVEV (reference sequence).

J is TRBJ1-1 and V is TRBV5-8; tentative D call: TRBD1 (5 bases). Germline V CDR1 and CDR2: SGHTS, YDEGEE. This CDR3 is 15 amino acids long. Trimming removed 3 bases from V and 4 bases from J, with 16 bases in between. In DNA, the CDR3 is TGTGCCAGCAGCTCGCGGTCGGCCAGGGTCACTGAAGCTTTCTTT. It yields the protein CASSSRSARVTEAFF. Full variable domain (outside the CDR3, taken from reference TRBV5-8 and TRBJ1-1): EAGVTQSPTHLIKTRGQQATLRCSPISGHTSVYWYQQALGLGLQFLLWYDEGEERNRGNFPPRFSGRQFPNYSSELNVNALELEDSALYLCASSSRSARVTEAFFGQGTRLTVV.

This clone was detected once. V gene TRBV11-2 combines with J gene TRBJ2-1; 9 bases map to TRBD2. The CDR3 spans 18 residues. Per germline, CDR1 SGHAT and CDR2 FQNNGV. Trimming took 6 bases from V and 0 from J; bases not matched to a gene: 12. The CDR3 spells CASSRGVGLASSYNEQFF. CDR3 nucleotides: TGTGCCAGCAGTCGAGGGGTAGGACTAGCGAGCTCCTACAATGAGCAGTTCTTC.

The chain joins TRBV27 to TRBJ1-1; no clear D gene. Trimming stripped 1 base from V and 3 bases from J, with 21 bases between. The CDR3 has 18 residues. Germline CDR1 and CDR2: MNHEY and SMNVEV (reference sequence). CDR3 amino acids: CASSLLGRALSGDTEAFF. The CDR3 DNA reads as TGTGCCAGCAGTTTATTGGGCAGAGCTCTCTCCGGGGACACTGAAGCTTTCTTT.

The V gene is TRBV2, the J gene TRBJ1-1, with 8 nucleotides matching TRBD1. Germline V gene lookup returns CDR1 SNHLY and CDR2 FYNNEI. The CDR3 loop spans 14 amino acids. V shed 6 bases, J shed 1 base, and the junction held 4 bases outside the gene matches. This CDR3 reads CASSEGQANTEAFF. The DNA of the CDR3 is TGTGCCAGCAGCGAGGGACAGGCGAACACTGAAGCTTTCTTT.

The rearrangement uses TRBV4-2 and TRBJ2-5; 13 nucleotides line up with TRBD2. V lost 1 base and J lost 3; bases outside the gene matches: 11. The CDR3 consists of 19 residues. The germline CDR1 and CDR2 sequences are LGHNA and YNFKEQ. The CDR3, as DNA: TGTGCCAGCAGCCAAGTCTGTCTCCGGACTAGCGGGGGAGAAGAGACCCAGTACTTC. Amino acid sequence: CASSQVCLRTSGGEETQYF.

The V gene is TRBV27, the J gene TRBJ1-5, with 9 bases that match TRBD1. Germline-derived CDR1 and CDR2 are MNHEY and SMNVEV (reference sequence). V lost 6 bases to trimming and J lost 9 bases; unmatched junction nucleotides: 3. The CDR3 consists of 12 residues. CDR3 protein: CASRGQGGPQHF. CDR3 DNA sequence: TGTGCCAGCAGGGGACAGGGTGGGCCCCAGCATTTT.

The J gene is TRBJ1-1, the V gene TRBV19; TRBD1 might be the D (6 bases). The CDR3 extends over 15 amino acids. V gave up 7 bases and J gave up 1 base, with 16 bases separating them. CDR1 is LNHDA, CDR2 SQIVND, per germline (reference sequence). CDR3 in DNA: TGTGCCAGTACCGCCACAGGGAAATGGAACACTGAAGCTTTCTTT. The encoded protein is CASTATGKWNTEAFF.